A selection of T cell receptor beta chains follows, all from one sample in a study of shared clonotypes between healthy human individuals. The data were produced by immunoSEQ multiplex PCR, yet TCRdb's version contains in-frame clones alone and is incomplete. The profile shows about 2.1 million clones, over 85% of them singletons. What was sequenced was naive CD8+ T cells from PBMCs. Receptors were obtained from a man in his late teens or twenties in good health. Some clones in this sample may be carry-over from other donors' samples. Both conserved end residues are part of each CDR3. The D gene is left open where the match is weak. For some rows the clone size is stated as once, few or many, or as a class when expanded; others skip it.

NA,TRBJ1-1,TRBV27,TRBD1,CASSLIGTGEGEAFF,TGTGCCAGCAGTTTAATTGGGACAGGGGAGGGCGAAGCTTTCTTT
NA,TRBJ2-1,TRBV27,NA,CASSLRGPEDEQFF,TGTGCCAGCAGTTTAAGGGGACCTGAGGATGAGCAGTTCTTC
NA,TRBJ2-2,TRBV9,TRBD2,CASSVGLAEYTGELFF,TGTGCCAGCAGCGTAGGACTAGCGGAGTACACCGGGGAGCTGTTTTTT
NA,TRBJ1-2,TRBV7-9,NA,CASSSQRLGHLYGYTF,TGTGCCAGCAGCTCCCAACGGCTGGGACACCTCTATGGCTACACCTTC
NA,TRBJ2-3,TRBV9,TRBD1,CASSVAGQGSTDTQYF,TGTGCCAGCAGCGTAGCCGGACAGGGGTCCACAGATACGCAGTATTTT
NA,TRBJ2-1,TRBV19,NA,CASDSAGGEYNEQFF,TGTGCCAGTGACTCGGCCGGCGGGGAGTACAATGAGCAGTTCTTC
NA,TRBJ2-3,TRBV7-9,NA,CASSFPGSLYLTDTQYF,TGTGCCAGCAGCTTTCCTGGCAGTCTCTACCTCACAGATACGCAGTATTTT
NA,TRBJ2-5,TRBV4-3,TRBD2,CASSRILASQETQYF,TGCGCCAGCAGCCGCATACTAGCGAGTCAAGAGACCCAGTACTTC
NA,TRBJ1-4,TRBV6-5,TRBD1,CASSQDRGEKLFF,TGTGCCAGCAGTCAAGACAGGGGTGAAAAACTGTTTTTT
NA,TRBJ1-4,TRBV5-1,NA,CASSLGRDNEKLFF,TGCGCCAGCAGCTTGGGGAGAGATAATGAAAAACTGTTTTTT
NA,TRBJ2-7,TRBV7-2,NA,CASSLARAGEQYF,TGTGCCAGCAGCTTAGCCCGTGCCGGCGAGCAGTACTTC
NA,TRBJ2-3,TRBV28,NA,CASSSRDRVYVGREPSTDTQYF,TGTGCCAGCAGTTCCCGGGACAGGGTGTATGTCGGGAGGGAACCTAGCACAGATACGCAGTATTTT
NA,TRBJ2-3,TRBV2,TRBD1,CASSEAGTGGAADTQYF,TGTGCCAGCAGTGAAGCGGGGACAGGGGGCGCGGCAGATACGCAGTATTTT
NA,TRBJ2-1,TRBV27,TRBD2,CASSEVPSGRPIRNEQFF,TGTGCCAGCAGTGAGGTCCCTAGCGGGAGACCCATCAGGAATGAGCAGTTCTTC
NA,TRBJ2-3,TRBV5-6,TRBD1,CASSVGDRGSTDTQYF,TGTGCCAGCAGCGTCGGGGACAGGGGAAGCACAGATACGCAGTATTTT
NA,TRBJ2-7,TRBV30,NA,CAWEGGASYEQYF,TGTGCCTGGGAAGGGGGGGCCTCCTACGAGCAGTACTTC
NA,TRBJ2-1,TRBV27,TRBD2,CASRDSLWTSGNLEEQFF,TGTGCCAGCAGAGATAGTTTGTGGACTAGCGGGAATTTAGAGGAGCAGTTCTTC
few,TRBJ1-1,TRBV14,TRBD1,CASSQGWTGEAFF,TGTGCCAGCAGCCAAGGTTGGACAGGGGAAGCTTTCTTT
NA,TRBJ1-2,TRBV19,TRBD1,CASSTLGDRGLYGYTF,TGTGCCAGTAGTACCCTAGGGGACAGGGGACTTTATGGCTACACCTTC
once,TRBJ2-7,TRBV9,TRBD2,CASSVGAGAGEQYF,TGTGCCAGCAGCGTAGGGGCGGGAGCTGGGGAGCAGTACTTC
NA,TRBJ1-5,TRBV30,NA,CAWTDGVSNQPQHF,TGTGCCTGGACCGACGGGGTTAGCAATCAGCCCCAGCATTTT
NA,TRBJ2-7,TRBV13,NA,CASSSQDRSYEQYF,TGTGCCAGCAGCTCCCAGGACCGTTCCTACGAGCAGTACTTC
NA,TRBJ2-3,TRBV9,NA,CASSVEGGSDTQYF,TGTGCCAGCAGCGTAGAGGGGGGCTCGGATACGCAGTATTTT
NA,TRBJ1-1,TRBV5-5,NA,CASSLVAGNTEAFF,TGTGCCAGCAGCTTGGTCGCAGGAAACACTGAAGCTTTCTTT
NA,TRBJ2-7,TRBV7-6,NA,CASGYGERDEQYF,TGTGCCAGCGGGTACGGGGAGAGGGACGAGCAGTACTTC
NA,TRBJ1-2,TRBV11-2,NA,CASSLGSLNYGYTF,TGTGCCAGCAGCTTGGGTAGTCTTAACTATGGCTACACCTTC
NA,TRBJ2-2,TRBV28,TRBD2,CASRKKGLAGVVGELFF,TGTGCCAGCAGAAAAAAGGGACTAGCGGGAGTTGTGGGGGAGCTGTTTTTT